This T cell receptor (beta chain) was found in a study of blood T cell repertoires in COVID-19. Turning to the study itself: Donors in the United States, Italy and Spain gave samples during acute or convalescent COVID-19.

The germline V gene encodes CDR1 SGHRS and CDR2 YFSETQ. J lost 2 bases, V lost 3 bases, and 8 bases had no gene match. This CDR3 has 16 residues. Profiled with immunoSEQ multiplex PCR; TCRdb holds only in-frame clones, not every one. The sample has over 150,000 clones; roughly nine tenths are singletons. The sequenced material came from peripheral blood. The TCR sequence derives from a man between 18 and 35 years old who had recovered from COVID-19. The chain has TRBV5-1 and TRBJ1-2; 9 positions agree with TRBD1. In DNA, the CDR3 is TGCGCCAGCAGCTCTCCGGACAGGGGAATCAACTATGGCTACACCTTC. Translation gives CASSSPDRGINYGYTF.